This T cell receptor beta chain was documented in a study of OX40 agonist ivuxolimab in advanced cancers. Study summary: Prior anti-PD-1, anti-PD-L1 or anti-CTLA-4 therapy was allowed; approximately 40% had some.

This clone was observed a single time. Its antigen remains unidentified. V lost 4 bases and J 0 bases, leaving 11 bases between the germline ends. This CDR3 contains 15 residues. The germline CDR1 and CDR2 sequences are SGHRS and YFSETQ. Study findings and constraints: CD4+ and CD8+ blood T cells expanded clonally by week 6 at 0.1 to 3.0 mg/kg. Expanded clones tended on average to be more numerous among CD8+ T cells than CD4+.

Clones were sequenced by immunoSEQ multiplex PCR, and TCRdb holds only the in-frame ones, with some missing. The repertoire holds over 95,000 clones, with approximately 90% as singletons. This receptor was obtained from an adult with an advanced solid tumor such as melanoma, head and neck, liver or kidney cancer. This rearrangement joins TRBV5-1 to TRBJ1-3, with D perhaps TRBD1 (5 bases). Sequencing was performed on CD4+ or CD8+ T cells sorted from blood, taken in a trial of the OX40 agonist ivuxolimab. As DNA, the CDR3 is TGCGCCAGCAGCACCTGGGGGAGCTCTGGAAACACCATATATTTT. As protein: CASSTWGSSGNTIYF.